The clone carrying this TCR beta chain appeared a few times. These data originate in a study of blood T cell repertoires in COVID-19. In the study overall: Nucleic acid was either cDNA or gDNA, and it came from T cells, B-cell-depleted T cells, or PBMCs.

Trimming cost V 4 bases and J 6 bases, with 6 bases left between them. There are 12 residues in the CDR3. Germline V lookup: CDR1 SGHAT, CDR2 FQDESV (reference sequence). Original handling: Reference gene primer amplification gave nucleated cell count estimates. Profiled with immunoSEQ multiplex PCR; TCRdb holds only in-frame clones, not every one. V and J calls plus clone size are reproduced from that table; the DNA served to infer D and trimming. The sample yields some 250,000 clones, roughly 84% seen once. Sequencing was done on a sample of peripheral blood. The receptor's source is a woman between 18 and 29 years old with acute or convalescent COVID-19. The chain has TRBV11-1 and TRBJ2-2, with no clear D. CDR3 nucleotides: TGTGCCAGCAGCTCCTATGCCGGGGAGCTGTTTTTT. Translation gives CASSSYAGELFF.